This record looks at one T cell receptor beta chain sequence and its context. The target of this receptor is not known. Base-call qualities are not available, and no considerably larger clone is one nucleotide away. This specimen belongs to a study of Graves' ophthalmopathy and Graves' hyperthyroidism (dated by TCRdb to the late 2010s). For context, the study as a whole: Hyperthyroidism was defined as stable when no progression to ophthalmopathy occurred within 18 months of follow-up. To tell Graves' ophthalmopathy apart from Graves' hyperthyroidism, and to predict which patients would progress to ophthalmopathy, the study relied on TCR beta repertoire signatures. In total, 135 blood samples were TCR-sequenced: around 42 ophthalmopathy, under 80 hyperthyroidism and roughly 17 hyperthyroidism-to-ophthalmopathy patients. To explore V-J signatures distinguishing ophthalmopathy from hyperthyroidism, a discovery set of around 97 patients (roughly 45 ophthalmopathy, some 55 stable hyperthyroidism) was enrolled. For independent validation, a separate cohort was made up of roughly 19 hyperthyroidism patients plus 17 patients who later progressed from hyperthyroidism to ophthalmopathy. In roughly 6 hyperthyroidism patients, the T-cell repertoires found in thyroid tissue were compared with those found in blood. After sampling, hyperthyroidism patients received methimazole starting at 30 mg daily, and ophthalmopathy patients received high-dose intravenous methylprednisolone.

The germline V gene specifies ENHRY as CDR1 and SYGVKD as CDR2. V and J lose 3 bases and 2 bases, and a span of 26 bases separates them. The CDR3 spans 19 residues, from the cysteine through the phenylalanine. The only DNA kept is the CDR3, 57 bases in frame from the first base. For repertoire sequencing, TCR beta CDR3 regions were amplified from RNA transcripts. The first round of RT-PCR was done with HTBI primers and the Qiagen OneStep RT-PCR kit, and was followed by a second round of multiplex PCR, then size selection and purification. The libraries underwent paired-end sequencing with 100 bp reads on an Illumina HiSeq2000. Processing in the source paper ran as follows. SOAPnuke was used for read processing, and reads with adapters, uncalled bases, a mean Phred below 15, or no exact constant-primer or identifier match were discarded. COPE v1.2.5 was used to merge the high-quality paired reads. Each unique nucleotide sequence was defined as a clonotype, and clonotypes were aligned to IMGT TRB V, D and J references with MiTCR v1.1. Analysis was restricted to V-J combinations with a frequency above 0.0001, which covered 99.2% of repertoires. For each V-J combination, a TCR clonal expansion and chaos score was defined as F50 clonal expansion divided by the chaos observed in the TCRdist matrix. Welch's t-statistics and random forest were used to narrow the features down to approximately twelve V-J combinations, which were then fed into a naive Bayes classifier. Thyroid-blood repertoire similarity was quantified with the Morisita-Horn index. The public reads were reanalyzed by TCRdb: fastp trimming at Q25, MiXCR alignment, in-frame beta chains only. Rows are combined by CDR3 protein, so each entry shows the most common genes and DNA. In this record, the V and J calls reflect TCRdb's handling and not the investigators' own analysis. This sample lists about 1.2 million distinct CDR3 sequences; 35% to 40% were detected once. The ten largest clones represent 11% of the sample.

Patients with hyperthyroidism were aged 18 to 65 years, had been newly diagnosed, and had a disease duration of less than 2 months. Patients were excluded if they had other autoimmune diseases, uncontrolled infections, pregnancy or lactation. Clinical symptoms, serum thyroxine, TRAb, thyroid ultrasound and orbital computed tomography formed the basis of the diagnosis. Trizol reagent was used to extract the total RNA, and its quality was then checked on an Agilent 2100 Bioanalyzer. General conclusions and limits of the study: Ophthalmopathy was separated from stable hyperthyroidism by the 13-signature model with more than 85% sensitivity and roughly 83% specificity in cross-validation and with 80%/75% in the test set. No statistical method was used to set the sample size in advance, and the investigators knew which group each participant was assigned to. In validation, the model predicted ophthalmopathy progression with about 71% sensitivity and 72% to 80% specificity; about a dozen predicted patients were CT-confirmed with GO in a median of roughly 6.8 months. Most expanded thyroid clonotypes with frequency above 0.001 were also detected in blood, suggesting blood repertoires may reflect the thyroid immune response.

Source material: peripheral blood or thyroid tissue (not recorded which). Recombination connected TRBV10-3 to TRBJ2-7; the D segment could be TRBD1, given 5 matching bases. The receptor was derived from an adult man with Graves' hyperthyroidism. The DNA reads as follows: TGTGCCATCAGTGATGAAGACAGCTCCCAAAGGGCCAGGGCCTACGAGCAGTACTTC. This gives the protein CAISDEDSSQRARAYEQYF.